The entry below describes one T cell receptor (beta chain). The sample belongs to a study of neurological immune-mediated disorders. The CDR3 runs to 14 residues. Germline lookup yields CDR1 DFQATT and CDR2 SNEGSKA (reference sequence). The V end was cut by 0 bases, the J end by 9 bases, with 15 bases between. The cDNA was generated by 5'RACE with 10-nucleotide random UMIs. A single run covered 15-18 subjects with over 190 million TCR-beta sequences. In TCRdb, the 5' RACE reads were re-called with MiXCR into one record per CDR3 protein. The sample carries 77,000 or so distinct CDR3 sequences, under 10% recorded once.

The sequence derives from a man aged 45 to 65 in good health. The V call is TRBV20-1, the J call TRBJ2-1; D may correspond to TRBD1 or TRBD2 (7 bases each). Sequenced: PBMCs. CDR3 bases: TGCAGTGCTAGAGATGAGGCAGGGGGGGGTGAGCAGTTCTTC. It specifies CSARDEAGGGEQFF.